This T cell receptor (beta chain) derives from a study of immune cell composition in non-small cell lung cancer (dated by TCRdb to the late 2010s). For context, the study as a whole: Histologic subtype, mainly lung adenocarcinoma or squamous cell carcinoma, was assigned on the basis of H&E together with p63, CK5, Napsin A and TTF-1 immunohistochemistry. In supplementary cohort #1, which comprised 10 to 11 lung adenocarcinoma cases, paired tumour/lung TCR-beta sequencing was performed and TIL populations were generated so that tumour reactivity could be assessed. TCR-beta sequencing (Adaptive Biotechnologies) was performed on a few dozen paired NSCLC tumour and non-adjacent lung specimens plus 26 tumour-only specimens. Several tumour specimens with TCR-beta data were of rare histological subtypes and were excluded from the subtype comparisons. The research as a whole found: Nearly half of NSCLC cases had tumour-associated clones >0.5%, with more than 70% of squamous carcinomas showing such clones compared with 33% of adenocarcinomas. The reactivity cohort contained only around ten cases, and the tumour-reactive clones were not shown to have sequences in common with the dominant in vivo tumour-associated clones. Smoking pack-years did not significantly correlate with tumour TCR-beta clonality. Top 10 clone scores and productive clonality were significantly higher in lung squamous cell carcinoma than in lung adenocarcinoma tumours. Across nine to ten adenocarcinoma cases, the maximal tumour-associated clone frequency showed a strong correlation with TIL tumour reactivity, but overall clonality showed no such correlation.

CDR1 is given as MNHEY and CDR2 as SMNVEV, both from the germline V gene (reference sequence). The CDR3 measures 16 amino acids from cysteine to phenylalanine. Only the CDR3 region is kept as DNA, spanning 48 bases read in frame from base 1. V is shortened by 4 bases, J by 2 bases, and the region joining them spans 15 bases. Frozen aliquots of unsorted single-cell suspensions were used for genomic DNA extraction with the QIAamp DNA kit. Surgically resected non-small cell lung cancer tissue was used for the tumour samples. Tissues arrived within 2 hours after resection and were immediately processed into single-cell suspensions. Tissue was mechanically dissociated and enzymatically digested with DNase I, collagenase I and hyaluronidase for less than 35 minutes at 37 °C, then filtered and RBC-lysed. As concerns this clone: Its antigen is currently not known. Nothing much larger sits one base from this clone, and base qualities are not available.

TCR-beta CDR3 regions were amplified from genomic DNA by a two-step multiplex PCR, with the second step adding Illumina-compatible adaptors. TCR-beta immunosequencing was performed on an Illumina platform as a commercial immunoSEQ service. Under the source paper's analysis protocol: Two measures summarised the repertoires: productive clonality, and Top 10 Clones, meaning the percentage of T-cell templates coming from the ten most frequent sequences. Productive clonality ranged from 0 to 1, with 1 indicating a monoclonal population. Tumour-associated clones, identified using log10 scatter plots, were defined as sequences that made up at least 0.1% of tumour T-cell templates and were not found in the matched non-adjacent lung. Student's t-tests were used for two-group comparisons, ANOVA was used for stages, and linear regression was used for relationships, with analyses conducted in GraphPad Prism7 and R. The table was pulled from immuneACCESS by TCRdb, which kept in-frame rearrangements only. Such tables lose some clones; where checked, under half of the loss comes from unresolved V genes, and the rest has no known cause. V, J and clone size were drawn from that table, and D and trimming were deduced from the DNA. In this sample the table shows some 5,100 clones, 70% to 80% of which occur a single time. The leading ten clones occupy under 12% of the sample.

The source of this sequence is a human donor with non-small cell lung cancer. The chain joins TRBV27 to TRBJ2-1, with an unclear D gene assignment. Sequenced material: lung tumor tissue. The nucleotides read TGTGCCAGCAGTTCGCAACGTGCTAATACCTACAATGAGCAGTTCTTC. This sequence encodes CASSSQRANTYNEQFF.